Presented here are 3 T cell receptor beta chains from one specimen sequenced in a study of type 1 and type 2 diabetes patients. The PCR template was genomic DNA. Amplification of the beta chain CDR3 used 30 forward and 13 reverse multiplex primers. One entry per CDR3 protein, called by TCRdb with MiXCR from the multiplex PCR reads. The data hold around 300,000 distinct CDR3 sequences, with roughly 50% observed a single time. Source material: peripheral blood mononuclear cells (PBMCs). These receptor sequences come from a man aged 18 to 30 with type 2 diabetes.

The chain couples TRBV9 to TRBJ2-5, with 9 positions matching TRBD1. V lost 3 bases, J lost 6 bases, and 9 bases stayed unmatched. Germline CDR1 is SGDLS and CDR2 is YYNGEE. The CDR3 spans 15 residues. Written as DNA, the CDR3 is TGTGCCAGCAGCGCGGGGACAGGGTGGGGAAAGACCCAGTACTTC. It specifies CASSAGTGWGKTQYF.

The gene calls are TRBV15 and TRBJ1-4; TRBD1 aligns across 8 bases. The length of the CDR3 is 14 residues. Germline assignment: CDR1 LNHNV and CDR2 YYDKDF (reference sequence). Losses at the gene ends were 3 bases for V and 6 bases for J; bases not matched to a gene: 3. CDR3 in amino acids: CATSSRQGYEKLFF. The CDR3 DNA is TGTGCCACCAGCAGCCGACAGGGGTATGAAAAACTGTTTTTT.

The DNA of the CDR3 is TGTGCCAGCATGGATAGCGGGAGAAGGGTAGATACGCAGTATTTT. Amino acids: CASMDSGRRVDTQYF. V is TRBV27 and J is TRBJ2-3; 9 bases are shared with TRBD2. Trimming took 7 bases from V and 5 from J; bases not matched to a gene: 10. The CDR3 extends over 15 amino acids. Germline CDR1 is MNHEY and CDR2 is SMNVEV (reference sequence).